This T cell receptor beta chain was captured in a study of blood T cell repertoires in COVID-19. Across the study: Whether acute or convalescent, the COVID-19 samples came from the United States, Italy and Spain. The analysed material was cDNA or gDNA that came from T cells, B-cell-depleted T cells, or PBMCs.

Original handling: Reference gene primer amplification gave estimated nucleated cell counts. Clones were sequenced by immunoSEQ multiplex PCR, and TCRdb holds only the in-frame ones, with some missing. The DNA gave D and trimming, while V, J and clone size come from that table. The table includes 55,000 to 75,000 clones, about 92% detected once. V gave up 6 bases and J gave up 4 bases, with 16 bases separating them. Per germline, CDR1 SNHLY and CDR2 FYNNEI. The CDR3 has 15 residues. Sequenced material: peripheral blood. This clonotype was sampled from a man between 60 and 70 years old with acute or convalescent COVID-19. The chain has TRBV2 and TRBJ2-1; D may be TRBD2 (6 bases). This chain's CDR3 is CASRSFAGPYNEQFF. CDR3 nucleotides: TGTGCCAGCAGGTCTTTCGCGGGGCCGTACAATGAGCAGTTCTTC.